Reported below is one T cell receptor beta chain. Hyperthyroidism, newly diagnosed and lasting under 2 months, affected patients aged 18 to 65. This sample holds PBMCs from roughly 10 ml fresh peripheral blood. TCR beta CDR3 sequences were amplified from RNA transcripts. Primed by the HTBI set, a first-round RT-PCR was run on the TCR CDR3. TCRdb independently ran MiXCR on the multiplex PCR reads; one entry per CDR3 protein. The sample carries a few hundred thousand distinct CDR3 sequences, less than 20% recorded once. V was clipped by 1 base and J by 4 bases; unmatched bases: 5. CDR1 LNHDA and CDR2 SQIVND come from the germline V gene (reference sequence). This CDR3 is built from 15 residues. The sample originates from a study of T cells in Graves' hyperthyroidism and ophthalmopathy.

This TCR was recovered from a woman in her twenties or thirties with Graves' hyperthyroidism. The sample consisted of blood. The chain combines TRBV19 with TRBJ1-1; 8 bases align to TRBD1. The CDR3 region has the DNA TGTGCCAGTAGTATAGCGCTGACAGGGGCCACTGAAGCTTTCTTT. Residues: CASSIALTGATEAFF.